This T cell receptor (beta chain) was sequenced in a study of cytomegalovirus exposure and HLA in healthy donors. From the roughly 120-subject validation cohort, which was separate from the roughly 610-subject first cohort, the donors were drawn. Study observations and caveats: Later, an analysis found that TCR clusters from the first cohort tended to co-occur in the 120 validation repertoires. Reportedly, cytomegalovirus status was diagnosed with high sensitivity and specificity. Most TCRs appeared rarely, but some public TCRs recurred in many donors.

Comment on this clone: Its specificity is not known.

The length of the CDR3 is 16 residues. Germline V gene data show CDR1 as ENHRY and CDR2 as SYGVKD. The V end was cut by 0 bases, the J end by 2 bases, with 8 bases between. Data came from immunoSEQ multiplex PCR; TCRdb stores just in-frame clones and leaves some out. The sample has 100,000 to 150,000 clones, 85% to 90% seen once. This chain uses TRBV10-3 with TRBJ2-6; D remains unclear. This clonotype was sampled from a man younger than 45 in good health and CMV-seronegative. Sequencing used PBMCs. The CDR3 region is CAISESAAPGANVLTF. The DNA for the CDR3 is TGTGCCATCAGTGAGTCGGCGGCGCCTGGGGCCAACGTCCTGACTTTC.